The entry below gives a single T cell receptor (beta chain) sequence along with its context. The antigen remains undetermined. Researchers reported sorting CD4+ naive, central memory, regulatory and stem cell-like memory cells via CD45RO/CCR7/CD25/CD127/CD95/CD27. These data belong to a study of beta chain features in type 1 diabetes. Expressed TCRB transcripts were sequenced, since all the RNA that had been isolated was reverse transcribed. TCRdb's copy holds only in-frame clones and misses some; the assay was immunoSEQ multiplex PCR. The data show some 150,000 clones, with roughly 48% seen just once and 0.42% held by the top ten. This CDR3 is 13 amino acids long. With 5 bases removed from V and 1 base from J, the gap between germline ends came to 8 bases. The germline V gene encodes CDR1 LNHNV and CDR2 YYDKDF (reference sequence). Study-wide points: All four CD4+ subsets of Type 1 diabetes patients contained TCRB CDR3s that were moderately but significantly shorter.

Input material: Tregs from blood. The rearrangement uses TRBV15 and TRBJ1-2; D gene uncertain. The receptor was derived from a man younger than 35 in good health. The CDR3 bases are TGTGCCACCAGCCAGGACTTTAACTATGGCTACACCTTC. Its protein is CATSQDFNYGYTF.